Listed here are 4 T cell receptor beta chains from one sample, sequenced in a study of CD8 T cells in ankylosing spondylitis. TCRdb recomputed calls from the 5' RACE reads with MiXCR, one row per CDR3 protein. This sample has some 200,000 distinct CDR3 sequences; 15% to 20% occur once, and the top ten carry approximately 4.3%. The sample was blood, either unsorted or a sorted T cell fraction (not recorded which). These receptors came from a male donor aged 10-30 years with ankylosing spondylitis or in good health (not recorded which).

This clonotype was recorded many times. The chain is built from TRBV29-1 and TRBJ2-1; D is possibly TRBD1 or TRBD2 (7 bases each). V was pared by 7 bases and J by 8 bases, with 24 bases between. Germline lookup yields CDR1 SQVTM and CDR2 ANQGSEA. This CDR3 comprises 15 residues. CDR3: CSARLATGVDDEQFF. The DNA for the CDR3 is TGCAGCGCTCGACTAGCAACAGGGGTTGATGATGAGCAGTTCTTC.

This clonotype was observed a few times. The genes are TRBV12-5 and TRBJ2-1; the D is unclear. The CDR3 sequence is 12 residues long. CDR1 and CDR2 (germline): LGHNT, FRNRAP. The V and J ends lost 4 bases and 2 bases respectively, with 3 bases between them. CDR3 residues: CASGSAYNEQFF. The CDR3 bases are TGTGCTAGTGGTTCTGCCTACAATGAGCAGTTCTTC.

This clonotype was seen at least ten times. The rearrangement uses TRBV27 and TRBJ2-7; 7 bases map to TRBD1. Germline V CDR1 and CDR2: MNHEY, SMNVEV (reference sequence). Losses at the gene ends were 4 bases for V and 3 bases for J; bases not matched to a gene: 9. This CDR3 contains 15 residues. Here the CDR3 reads CASSSLRDSYYEQYF. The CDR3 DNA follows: TGTGCCAGCAGTTCCCTGAGGGACAGCTACTACGAGCAGTACTTC.

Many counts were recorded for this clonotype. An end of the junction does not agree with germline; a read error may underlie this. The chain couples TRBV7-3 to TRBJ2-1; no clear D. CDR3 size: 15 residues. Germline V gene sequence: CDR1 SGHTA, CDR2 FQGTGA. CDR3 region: CASSLSTATPNGQFF. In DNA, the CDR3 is TGTGCCAGCAGCTTAAGTACGGCTACCCCAAATGGGCAGTTCTTC.